The next 29 T cell receptor beta chains were all read from a single sample in a study of identical twins (dated by TCRdb to 2016 to 2018). The library relied on 5' RACE. Sequencer: Illumina HiSeq 2000. The public reads were reprocessed in TCRdb via fastp at Q25 and MiXCR, keeping in-frame beta chains. For every CDR3 protein sequence, its rows merge into one entry that carries the most common genes and DNA. This sample has 1,800,000 or so distinct CDR3 sequences in its table, and around 33% of those were observed once. Over 0.25% of the sample comes from the top ten. Sequencing input: cord blood. All receptors derive from a newborn girl in good health.

The chain uses TRBV29-1 and TRBJ1-1, with 9 bases matching TRBD1. This CDR3 contains 13 residues. V dropped 6 bases and J dropped 3; count of bases not matched to a gene: 5. CDR1 is SQVTM, CDR2 ANQGSEA, per germline. The CDR3 nucleotides are TGCAGCGTAGATGACAGGGGGGACACTGAAGCTTTCTTT. This gives the protein CSVDDRGDTEAFF.

The chain links TRBV28 to TRBJ2-1; TRBD1 matches 7 bases. The CDR3 is 13 residues long. CDR1 and CDR2 from the germline V gene are MDHEN and SYDVKM. The J segment lost 13 bases and the V segment lost 5 bases, leaving 11 bases of the junction unmatched. The CDR3 DNA reads as TGTGCCAGCAGTCCTACAGGGGAAGAGACCCAGTTCTTC. Its translation: CASSPTGEETQFF. The whole variable domain, remainder taken from reference TRBV28 and TRBJ2-1, is DVKVTQSSRYLVKRTGEKVFLECVQDMDHENMFWYRQDPGLGLRLIYFSYDVKMKEKGDIPEGYSVSREKKERFSLILESASTNQTSMYLCASSPTGEETQFFGPGTRLTVL.

This clonotype turned up a few times. This chain connects TRBV5-1 to TRBJ2-3; the match to TRBD2 covers 9 bases. V lost 0 bases and J lost 4; bases outside the gene matches: 6. The length of the CDR3 is 16 residues. Germline V lookup: CDR1 SGHRS, CDR2 YFSETQ. CDR3 residues: CASSLALAGLSDTQYF. The CDR3 bases are TGCGCCAGCAGCTTGGCCCTAGCGGGGTTGTCAGATACGCAGTATTTT.

This clonotype has a handful of counts. This rearrangement joins TRBV20-1 to TRBJ1-2; TRBD1 agrees at 11 bases. V dropped 0 bases and J dropped 4; count of bases not matched to a gene: 13. The CDR3 spans 18 residues. Germline values: CDR1 DFQATT, CDR2 SNEGSKA (reference sequence). The DNA of the CDR3 is TGCAGTGCTAGAGAGAGTGGCCGGACAGGGGGCTCCCTCTATGGCTACACCTTC. This sequence encodes CSARESGRTGGSLYGYTF.

The chain joins TRBV15 to TRBJ2-1; D gene uncertain. CDR3 length equals 18 residues. The V and J ends lost 0 bases and 3 bases respectively, with 18 bases between them. The V gene's germline CDR1 is LNHNV and CDR2 YYDKDF (reference sequence). CDR3 protein: CATSRDRGPVSIYNEQFF. The DNA for the CDR3 is TGTGCCACCAGCAGAGATCGCGGACCAGTCTCCATCTACAATGAGCAGTTCTTC.

This clonotype was counted at least ten times. The chain combines TRBV27 with TRBJ2-7; the match to TRBD1 covers 7 bases. The CDR3 runs 13 residues. The V gene end was trimmed by 3 bases and the J gene end by 6 bases; junction bases not matched to a gene: 5. In germline, CDR1 is MNHEY, CDR2 SMNVEV (reference sequence). The CDR3 coding sequence is TGTGCCAGCAGTTTCGGACAGGTAGCCGAGCAGTACTTC. Translating gives CASSFGQVAEQYF.

DNA of the CDR3: TGTGCCAGCAGCCTAAGTGGAGGGGCGGGCTCCTACGAGCAGTACTTC. This encodes CASSLSGGAGSYEQYF. The genes are TRBV12-3 or TRBV12-4 and TRBJ2-7; TRBD2 is a possible D gene (6 bases). The CDR3 length is 16 residues. V dropped 6 bases and J dropped 0 bases, with 18 bases sitting between them.

The CDR3: CASSYSPGHSSYNEQFF. CDR3 bases: TGTGCCAGCAGTTACTCTCCGGGACACAGCTCCTACAATGAGCAGTTCTTC. The chain combines TRBV6-5 with TRBJ2-1, with D perhaps matching TRBD1 (6 bases). The germline V and J ends were trimmed by 0 bases and 0 bases, with 12 bases remaining between them. CDR3 length equals 17 residues. From germline, CDR1 is MNHEY and CDR2 SVGAGI.

The chain links TRBV6-1 to TRBJ1-2, with 7 bases lining up with TRBD1. The CDR3 sequence is 14 residues long. The germline gives CDR1 MNHNS, CDR2 SASEGT. J lost 8 bases, V lost 6 bases, and 12 bases had no gene match. The CDR3 region has the DNA TGTGCCAGCAGACCCCACACAACAGGGGAAGGCTACACCTTC. Translated: CASRPHTTGEGYTF.

The sample holds a few counts of this clonotype. The genes are TRBV20-1 and TRBJ2-3, with D possibly matching TRBD2 (5 bases). Trimming took 4 bases from V and 4 from J, leaving 15 bases between them. Germline-derived CDR1 and CDR2 are DFQATT and SNEGSKA (reference sequence). The CDR3 is 14 amino acids. This CDR3 is CSAMTMELADTQYF. Written as DNA, the CDR3 is TGCAGTGCTATGACAATGGAACTAGCAGATACGCAGTATTTT.

Only a few counts were recorded for this clonotype. The rearrangement links TRBV6-1 to TRBJ2-7; D gene uncertain. V lost 7 bases to trimming and J lost 2 bases, with 12 bases between them. The CDR3 consists of 13 residues. Germline V CDR1 and CDR2: MNHNS, SASEGT. The CDR3 region is CASIQPIPYEQYF. CDR3 coding DNA: TGTGCCAGCATTCAGCCGATTCCCTACGAGCAGTACTTC.

The rearrangement joins TRBV20-1 to TRBJ1-2, with TRBD1 matching over 7 bases. The CDR3 consists of 12 residues. Germline CDR1 and CDR2: DFQATT and SNEGSKA (reference sequence). J was trimmed by 8 bases and V by 5 bases; bases with no gene match: 8. The DNA for the CDR3 is TGCAGTGCTGAGACAGGGAAAGGGGGCTACACCTTC. Translated, it gives CSAETGKGGYTF.

This clonotype was detected ten times or more. The gene calls are TRBV6-5 and TRBJ2-7; TRBD2 matches 9 bases. The germline V gene has CDR1 MNHEY and CDR2 SVGAGI. The CDR3 runs 16 residues. V shed 6 bases, J shed 3 bases, and the junction held 12 bases outside the gene matches. CDR3 in amino acids: CASRLETSGPIYEQYF. The DNA of the CDR3 is TGTGCCAGCAGACTGGAGACTAGCGGACCAATCTACGAGCAGTACTTC.

The CDR3 loop is CSARGGRALNEQFF. CDR3 in DNA: TGCAGTGCTAGAGGCGGGAGGGCCCTCAATGAGCAGTTCTTC. The chain combines TRBV20-1 with TRBJ2-1; TRBD2 agrees at 9 bases. V shed 1 base and J 6 bases; nucleotides not matched to a gene: 4. CDR3 length equals 14 residues. Germline CDR1 reads DFQATT; CDR2 reads SNEGSKA (reference sequence).

The chain carries TRBV27 and TRBJ2-1; 10 bases line up with TRBD2. CDR1 is MNHEY and CDR2 is SMNVEV in the germline V gene (reference sequence). This CDR3 has 17 residues. V lost 2 bases, J lost 4 bases, and 8 bases stayed unmatched. The CDR3 region has the DNA TGTGCCAGCAGTTTAAGTAAAGCGGGGGGGTCGTACAATGAGCAGTTCTTC. The encoded protein is CASSLSKAGGSYNEQFF.

This clonotype has only a few counts. This rearrangement joins TRBV9 to TRBJ1-2; D gene unclear. This CDR3 comprises 13 residues. Between the trimmed V and J ends, which lost 0 bases and 4 bases, there was a span of 7 bases. The germline V gene has CDR1 SGDLS and CDR2 YYNGEE. The CDR3 protein is CASSVEAGYGYTF. CDR3 DNA: TGTGCCAGCAGCGTAGAGGCAGGCTATGGCTACACCTTC.

The sample holds a few counts of this clonotype. V usage is TRBV12-3 or TRBV12-4 and J usage is TRBJ2-7, with 12 bases identical to TRBD2. The CDR3 is 19 residues long. Trimming removed 2 bases from V and 7 bases from J; junction bases left unmatched: 18. CDR3 in amino acids: CASSLWASGRARAYNEQYF. DNA of the CDR3: TGTGCCAGCAGTTTATGGGCTAGCGGGAGGGCCCGGGCCTACAATGAGCAGTACTTC.

DNA for the CDR3: TGCGCCAGCAGCTTGGGGGACGGGGGAAATCGGGACAATGAGCAGTTCTTC. This translates into CASSLGDGGNRDNEQFF. The gene calls are TRBV5-1 and TRBJ2-1, with D tentatively TRBD2 (6 bases). In germline, CDR1 is SGHRS, CDR2 YFSETQ. The CDR3 has 17 residues. The V end lost 0 bases, the J end lost 5 bases, and 18 bases lay between the germline ends. The entire variable domain, with the rest obtained from reference TRBV5-1 and TRBJ2-1, is as follows: KAGVTQTPRYLIKTRGQQVTLSCSPISGHRSVSWYQQTPGQGLQFLFEYFSETQRNKGNFPGRFSGRQFSNSRSEMNVSTLELGDSALYLCASSLGDGGNRDNEQFFGPGTRLTVL.

Note on this clonotype: Since a much larger clone is just one base distant, this may be a read error. The genes are TRBV7-2 and TRBJ1-6; no clear D gene. Germline-derived CDR1 and CDR2 are SGHTA and FQGNSA. This CDR3 spans 14 amino acids. CDR3 region: CASSLVRDNSPPHF. CDR3 in DNA: TGTGCCAGCAGCTTAGTCCGGGATAATTCACCCCCCCACTTT.

V usage is TRBV6-6 and J usage is TRBJ2-7; D may be TRBD2 (6 bases). The CDR3 spans 16 residues. Germline V gene lookup returns CDR1 MNHNY and CDR2 SVGAGI (reference sequence). V was pared by 7 bases and J by 0 bases, with 19 bases between. CDR3 sequence reads: CASITWGGLYSYEQYF. In DNA form, the CDR3 reads TGTGCCAGCATTACCTGGGGAGGCCTCTACTCCTACGAGCAGTACTTC.

The chain joins TRBV18 to TRBJ2-3; unclear D gene. Trimming took 0 bases from V and 5 from J, leaving 6 bases between them. In germline, CDR1 is KGHSH, CDR2 LQKENI. This CDR3 region has 13 residues. In DNA, the CDR3 is TGTGCCAGCTCACCACCGGTCGGAGATACGCAGTATTTT. Translating gives CASSPPVGDTQYF.

This clonotype appeared many times. V and J are TRBV28 and TRBJ2-7, with D possibly TRBD2 on 6 matching bases. In germline, CDR1 is MDHEN, CDR2 SYDVKM. The V end was cut by 5 bases, the J end by 4 bases, with 9 bases between. This CDR3 has 12 amino acids. The CDR3 here is CASSPLAYEQYF. In DNA form, the CDR3 reads TGTGCCAGCAGTCCACTAGCTTACGAGCAGTACTTC.

The V gene is TRBV7-2, the J gene TRBJ1-5; maybe TRBD1 (6 bases). Germline loops: CDR1 SGHTA, CDR2 FQGNSA. The CDR3 is 16 amino acids. V was shortened by 3 bases and J by 0 bases, with 12 bases between the two germline ends. The CDR3 bases are TGTGCCAGCAGCTTCACAGGGTCCTTTAGCAATCAGCCCCAGCATTTT. Its translation: CASSFTGSFSNQPQHF.

The V and J genes are TRBV2 and TRBJ2-7; tentative D call: TRBD2 (5 bases). V lost 7 bases and J 0 bases, leaving 13 bases between the germline ends. This CDR3 region has 14 residues. In germline, CDR1 is SNHLY, CDR2 FYNNEI. Here the CDR3 DNA reads TGTGCCAGCACGACCGGACTGAGCTCCTACGAGCAGTACTTC. Its translation is CASTTGLSSYEQYF.

The chain couples TRBV10-2 to TRBJ2-1, with 11 bases aligning to TRBD2. The CDR3 has 17 amino acids. CDR1 and CDR2 from the germline V gene are WSHSY and SAAADI. J lost 1 base, V lost 3 bases, and 5 bases had no gene match. The CDR3 region is CASSDATSGGSYNEQFF. CDR3 sequence (DNA): TGCGCCAGCAGTGATGCCACTAGCGGGGGATCCTACAATGAGCAGTTCTTC.

This clonotype was seen only a few times. V gene TRBV9 combines with J gene TRBJ2-5, with 12 positions matching TRBD2. CDR1 SGDLS and CDR2 YYNGEE come from the germline V gene. CDR3 length: 17 amino acids. V lost 2 bases, J lost 3 bases, and 8 bases stayed unmatched. The CDR3 is CASSVIGLAGPKETQYF. For the CDR3, the DNA is TGTGCCAGCAGCGTGATTGGACTAGCGGGGCCCAAAGAGACCCAGTACTTC.

This clonotype was seen just once. The chain has TRBV5-8 and TRBJ1-4; the D is unclear. The CDR3 has 14 amino acids. Germline lookup yields CDR1 SGHTS and CDR2 YDEGEE. The V and J ends lost 1 base and 5 bases respectively, with 9 bases between them. This CDR3 is CASSLWTGNEKLFF. The DNA for the CDR3 is TGTGCCAGCAGCTTGTGGACCGGGAATGAAAAACTGTTTTTT.

The chain joins TRBV9 to TRBJ2-1; 9 bases line up with TRBD1. The germline V gene has CDR1 SGDLS and CDR2 YYNGEE. The CDR3 is 15 residues long. The J segment lost 5 bases and the V segment lost 4 bases, leaving 7 bases of the junction unmatched. CDR3 region: CASSSTGGLNNEQFF. The CDR3 nucleotides are TGTGCCAGCAGCAGCACAGGGGGCTTGAACAATGAGCAGTTCTTC.

J is TRBJ2-3 and V is TRBV7-2; D not certain. The ends were cut back, 6 bases at V and 6 bases at J, with 7 bases in the middle. The germline gives CDR1 SGHTA, CDR2 FQGNSA. The CDR3 totals 11 residues. CDR3 nucleotide sequence: TGTGCCAGCAGGAATCGGGATACGCAGTATTTT. This sequence encodes CASRNRDTQYF.